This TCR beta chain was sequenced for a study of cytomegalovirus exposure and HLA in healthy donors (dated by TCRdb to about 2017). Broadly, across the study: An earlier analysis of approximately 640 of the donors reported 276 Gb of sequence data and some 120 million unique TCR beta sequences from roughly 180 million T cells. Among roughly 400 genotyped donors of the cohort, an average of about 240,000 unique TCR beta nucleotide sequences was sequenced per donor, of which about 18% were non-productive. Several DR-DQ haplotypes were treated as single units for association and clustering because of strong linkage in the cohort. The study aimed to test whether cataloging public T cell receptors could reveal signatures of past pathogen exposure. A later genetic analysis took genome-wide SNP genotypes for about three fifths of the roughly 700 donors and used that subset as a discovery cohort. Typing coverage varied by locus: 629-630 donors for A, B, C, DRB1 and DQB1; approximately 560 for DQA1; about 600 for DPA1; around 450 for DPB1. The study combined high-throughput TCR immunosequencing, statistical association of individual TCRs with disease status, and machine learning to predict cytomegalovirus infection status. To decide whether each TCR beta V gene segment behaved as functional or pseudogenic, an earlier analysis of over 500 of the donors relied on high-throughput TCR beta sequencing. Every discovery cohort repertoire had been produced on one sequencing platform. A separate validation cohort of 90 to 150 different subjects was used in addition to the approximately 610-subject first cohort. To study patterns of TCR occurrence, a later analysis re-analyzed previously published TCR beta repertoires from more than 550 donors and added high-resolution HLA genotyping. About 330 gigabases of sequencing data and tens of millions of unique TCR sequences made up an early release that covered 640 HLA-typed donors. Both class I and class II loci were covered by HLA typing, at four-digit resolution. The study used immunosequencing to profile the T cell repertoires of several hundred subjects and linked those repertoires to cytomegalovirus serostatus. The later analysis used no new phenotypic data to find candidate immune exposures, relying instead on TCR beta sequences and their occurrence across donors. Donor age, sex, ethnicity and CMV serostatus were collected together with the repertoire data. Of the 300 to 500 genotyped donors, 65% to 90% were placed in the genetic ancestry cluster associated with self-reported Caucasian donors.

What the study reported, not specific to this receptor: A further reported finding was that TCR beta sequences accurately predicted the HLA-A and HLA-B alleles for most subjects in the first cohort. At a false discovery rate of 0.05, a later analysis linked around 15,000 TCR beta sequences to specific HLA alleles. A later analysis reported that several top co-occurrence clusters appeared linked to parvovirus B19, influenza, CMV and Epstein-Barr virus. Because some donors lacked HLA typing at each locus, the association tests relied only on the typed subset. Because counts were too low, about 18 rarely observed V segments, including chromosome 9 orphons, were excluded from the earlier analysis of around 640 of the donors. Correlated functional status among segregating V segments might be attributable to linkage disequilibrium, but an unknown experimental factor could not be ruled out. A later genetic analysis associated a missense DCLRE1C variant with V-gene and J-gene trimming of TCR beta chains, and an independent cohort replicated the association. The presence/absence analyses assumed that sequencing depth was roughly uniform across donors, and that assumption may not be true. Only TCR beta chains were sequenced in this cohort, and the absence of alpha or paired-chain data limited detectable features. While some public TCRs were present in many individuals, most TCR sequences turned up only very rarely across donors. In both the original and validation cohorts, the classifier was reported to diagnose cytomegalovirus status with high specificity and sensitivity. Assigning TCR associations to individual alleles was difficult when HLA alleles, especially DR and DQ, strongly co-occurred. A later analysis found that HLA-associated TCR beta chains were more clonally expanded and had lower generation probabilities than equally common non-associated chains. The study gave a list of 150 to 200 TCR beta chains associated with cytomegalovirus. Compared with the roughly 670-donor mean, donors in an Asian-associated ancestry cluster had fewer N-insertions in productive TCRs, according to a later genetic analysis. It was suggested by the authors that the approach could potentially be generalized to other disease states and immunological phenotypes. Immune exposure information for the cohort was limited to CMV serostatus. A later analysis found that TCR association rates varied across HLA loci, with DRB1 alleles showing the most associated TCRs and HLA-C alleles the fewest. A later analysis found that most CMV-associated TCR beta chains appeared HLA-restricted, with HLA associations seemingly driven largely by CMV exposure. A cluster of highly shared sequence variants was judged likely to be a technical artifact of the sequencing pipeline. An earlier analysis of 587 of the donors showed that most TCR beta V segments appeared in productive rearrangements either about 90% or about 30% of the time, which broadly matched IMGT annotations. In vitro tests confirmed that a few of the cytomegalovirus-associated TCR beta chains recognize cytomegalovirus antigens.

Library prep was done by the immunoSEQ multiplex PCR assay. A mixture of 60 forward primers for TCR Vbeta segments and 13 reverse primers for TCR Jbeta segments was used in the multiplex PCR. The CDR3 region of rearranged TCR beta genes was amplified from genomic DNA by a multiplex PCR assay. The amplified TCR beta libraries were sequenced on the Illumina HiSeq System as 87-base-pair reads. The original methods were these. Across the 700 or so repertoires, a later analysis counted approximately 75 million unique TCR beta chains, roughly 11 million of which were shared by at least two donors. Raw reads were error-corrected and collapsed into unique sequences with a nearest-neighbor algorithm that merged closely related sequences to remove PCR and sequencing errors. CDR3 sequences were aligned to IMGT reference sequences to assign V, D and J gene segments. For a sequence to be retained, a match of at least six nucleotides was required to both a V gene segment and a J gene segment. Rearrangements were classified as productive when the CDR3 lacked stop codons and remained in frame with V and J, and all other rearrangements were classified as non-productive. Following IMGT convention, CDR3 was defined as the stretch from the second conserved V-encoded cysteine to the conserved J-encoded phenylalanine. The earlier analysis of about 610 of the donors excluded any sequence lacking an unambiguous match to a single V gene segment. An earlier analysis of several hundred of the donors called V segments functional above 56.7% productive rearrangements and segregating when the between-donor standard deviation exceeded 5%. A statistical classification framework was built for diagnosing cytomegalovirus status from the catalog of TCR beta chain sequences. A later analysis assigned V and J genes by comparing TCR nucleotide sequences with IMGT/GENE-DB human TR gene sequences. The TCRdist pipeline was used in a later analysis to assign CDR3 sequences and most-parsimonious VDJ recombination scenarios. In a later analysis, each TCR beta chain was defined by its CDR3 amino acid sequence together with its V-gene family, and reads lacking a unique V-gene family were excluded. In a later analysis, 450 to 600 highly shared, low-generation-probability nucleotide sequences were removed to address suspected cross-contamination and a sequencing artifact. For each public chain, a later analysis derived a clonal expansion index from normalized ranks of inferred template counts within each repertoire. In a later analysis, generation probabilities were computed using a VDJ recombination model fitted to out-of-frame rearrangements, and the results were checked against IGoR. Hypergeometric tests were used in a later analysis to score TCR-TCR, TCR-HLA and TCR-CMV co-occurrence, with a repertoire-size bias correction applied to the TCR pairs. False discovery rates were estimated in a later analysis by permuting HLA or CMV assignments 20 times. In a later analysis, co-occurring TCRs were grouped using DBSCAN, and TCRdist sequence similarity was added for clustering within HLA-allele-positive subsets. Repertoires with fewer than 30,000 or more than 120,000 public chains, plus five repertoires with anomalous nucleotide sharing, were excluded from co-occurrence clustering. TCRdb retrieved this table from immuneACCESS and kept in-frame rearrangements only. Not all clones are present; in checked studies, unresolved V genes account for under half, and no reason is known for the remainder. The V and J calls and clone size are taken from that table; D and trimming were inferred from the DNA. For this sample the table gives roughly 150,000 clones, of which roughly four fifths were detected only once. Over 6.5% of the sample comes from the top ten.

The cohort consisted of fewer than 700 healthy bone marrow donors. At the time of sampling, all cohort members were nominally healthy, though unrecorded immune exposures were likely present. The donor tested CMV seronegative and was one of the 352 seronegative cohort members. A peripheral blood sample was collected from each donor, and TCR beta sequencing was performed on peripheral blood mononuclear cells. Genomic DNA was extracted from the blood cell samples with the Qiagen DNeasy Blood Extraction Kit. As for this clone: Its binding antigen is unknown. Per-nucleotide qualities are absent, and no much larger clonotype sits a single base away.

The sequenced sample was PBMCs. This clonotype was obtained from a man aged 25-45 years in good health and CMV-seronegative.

The CDR3 protein is CASSLVLGGYEQYF. In nucleotide form, the sequence is TGTGCCAGCAGCTTAGTATTAGGGGGCTACGAGCAGTACTTC. Recombination linked TRBV7-8 to TRBJ2-7, with TRBD1 tentatively as D gene (6 bases match). The germline V gene sets CDR1 to SGHVS and CDR2 to FQNEAQ. Inclusive of the bounding cysteine and phenylalanine, the CDR3 is 14 residues long. Kept here is only the CDR3 DNA, which spans 42 bases and is read in frame from base 1. Trimming takes 1 base from V and 3 bases from J, and the germline ends sit 10 bases apart.